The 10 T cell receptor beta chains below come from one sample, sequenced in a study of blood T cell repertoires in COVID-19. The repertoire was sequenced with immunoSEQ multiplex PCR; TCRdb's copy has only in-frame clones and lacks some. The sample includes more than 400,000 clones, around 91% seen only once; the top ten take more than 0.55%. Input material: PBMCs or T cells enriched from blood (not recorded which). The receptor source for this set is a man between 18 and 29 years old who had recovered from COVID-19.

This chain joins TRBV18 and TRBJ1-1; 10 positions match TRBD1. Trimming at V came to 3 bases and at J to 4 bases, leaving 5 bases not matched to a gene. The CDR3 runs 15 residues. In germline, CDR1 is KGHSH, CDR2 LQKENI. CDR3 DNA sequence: TGTGCCAGCTCACCCCGGACAGGGGGAAGCACTGAAGCTTTCTTT. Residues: CASSPRTGGSTEAFF.

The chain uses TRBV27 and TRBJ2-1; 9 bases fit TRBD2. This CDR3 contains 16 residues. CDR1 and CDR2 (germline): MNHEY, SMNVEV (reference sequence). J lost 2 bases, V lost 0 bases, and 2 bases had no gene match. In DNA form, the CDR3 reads TGTGCCAGCAGTTTATCCCCTAGCGGGACCTACAATGAGCAGTTCTTC. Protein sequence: CASSLSPSGTYNEQFF.

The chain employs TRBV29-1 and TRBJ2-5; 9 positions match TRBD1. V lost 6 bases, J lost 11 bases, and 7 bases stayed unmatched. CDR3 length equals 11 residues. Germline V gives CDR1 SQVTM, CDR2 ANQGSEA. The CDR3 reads CSVIRDRAQYF. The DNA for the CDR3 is TGCAGCGTGATCCGGGACAGGGCACAGTACTTC. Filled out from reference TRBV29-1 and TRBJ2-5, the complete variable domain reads SAVISQKPSRDICQRGTSLTIQCQVDSQVTMMFWYRQQPGQSLTLIATANQGSEATYESGFVIDKFPISRPNLTFSTLTVSNMSPEDSSIYLCSVIRDRAQYFGPGTRLLVL.

The CDR3 bases are TGTGCCAGTAGTGACAGGGGTTGGGCTCAGCCCCAGCATTTT. Its protein product is CASSDRGWAQPQHF. The gene calls are TRBV19 and TRBJ1-5; 8 bases map to TRBD1. Germline assignment: CDR1 LNHDA and CDR2 SQIVND (reference sequence). CDR3 length: 14 residues. The V gene end was trimmed by 5 bases and the J gene end by 6 bases; junction bases not matched to a gene: 6.

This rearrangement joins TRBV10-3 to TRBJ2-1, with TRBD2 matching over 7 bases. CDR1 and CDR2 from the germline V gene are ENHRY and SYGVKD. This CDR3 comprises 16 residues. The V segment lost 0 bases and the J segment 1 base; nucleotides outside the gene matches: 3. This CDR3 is CAISESGGSSYNEQFF. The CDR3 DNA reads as TGTGCCATCAGTGAGTCGGGCGGGAGTTCCTACAATGAGCAGTTCTTC.

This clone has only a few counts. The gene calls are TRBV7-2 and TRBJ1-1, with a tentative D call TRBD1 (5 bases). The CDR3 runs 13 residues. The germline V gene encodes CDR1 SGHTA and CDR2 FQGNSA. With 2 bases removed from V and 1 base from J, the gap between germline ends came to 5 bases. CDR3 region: CASSLQGNTEAFF. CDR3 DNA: TGTGCCAGCAGCTTACAGGGGAACACTGAAGCTTTCTTT.

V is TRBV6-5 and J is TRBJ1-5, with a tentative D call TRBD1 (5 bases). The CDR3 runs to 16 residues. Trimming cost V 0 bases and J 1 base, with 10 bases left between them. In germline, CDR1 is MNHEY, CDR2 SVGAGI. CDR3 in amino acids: CASSYSWGRSNQPQHF. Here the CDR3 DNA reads TGTGCCAGCAGTTACTCCTGGGGGAGGAGCAATCAGCCCCAGCATTTT.

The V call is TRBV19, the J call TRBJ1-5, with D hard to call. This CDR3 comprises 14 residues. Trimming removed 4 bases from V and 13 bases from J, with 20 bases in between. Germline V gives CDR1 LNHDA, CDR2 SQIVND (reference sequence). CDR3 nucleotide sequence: TGTGCCAGTAGTAGCCGGGAAACAATGAAGGGACAGCATTTT. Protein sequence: CASSSRETMKGQHF. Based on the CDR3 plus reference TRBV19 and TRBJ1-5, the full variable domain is DGGITQSPKYLFRKEGQNVTLSCEQNLNHDAMYWYRQDPGQGLRLIYYSQIVNDFQKGDIAEGYSVSREKKESFPLTVTSAQKNPTAFYLCASSSRETMKGQHFGDGTRLSIL.

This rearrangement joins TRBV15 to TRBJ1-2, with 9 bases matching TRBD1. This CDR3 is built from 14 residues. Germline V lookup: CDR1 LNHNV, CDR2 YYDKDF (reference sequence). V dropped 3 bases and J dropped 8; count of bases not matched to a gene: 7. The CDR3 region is CATSSRRTGEGYTF. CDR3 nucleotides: TGTGCCACCAGCAGTCGAAGGACAGGGGAGGGCTACACCTTC.

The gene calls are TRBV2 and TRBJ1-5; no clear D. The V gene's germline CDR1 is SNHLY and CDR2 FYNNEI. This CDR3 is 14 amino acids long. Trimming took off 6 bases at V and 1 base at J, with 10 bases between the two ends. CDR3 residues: CASSPQASNQPQHF. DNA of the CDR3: TGTGCCAGCAGCCCCCAGGCGAGCAATCAGCCCCAGCATTTT.